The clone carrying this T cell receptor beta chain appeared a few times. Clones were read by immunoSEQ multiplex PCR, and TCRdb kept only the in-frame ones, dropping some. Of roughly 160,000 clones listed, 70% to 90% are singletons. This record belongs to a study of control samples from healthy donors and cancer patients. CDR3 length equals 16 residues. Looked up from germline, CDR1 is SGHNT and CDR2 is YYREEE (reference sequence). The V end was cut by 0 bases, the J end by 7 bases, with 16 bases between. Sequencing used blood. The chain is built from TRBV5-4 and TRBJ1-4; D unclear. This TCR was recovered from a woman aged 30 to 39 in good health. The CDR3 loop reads CASSLGGSGRSEKLFF. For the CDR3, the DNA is TGTGCCAGCAGCTTGGGCGGAAGCGGCCGCAGTGAAAAACTGTTTTTT.